This T cell receptor (beta chain) appears in the sequencing data of a study of T cells in Graves' hyperthyroidism and ophthalmopathy (dated by TCRdb to about 2019). Background for the entire study: Peripheral blood was collected at initial diagnosis, before any treatment. To identify distinguishing TCR V-J signatures, a discovery cohort of about 100 patients was used, comprising approximately 40 with Graves' ophthalmopathy and roughly 60 with stable Graves' hyperthyroidism. Whether ophthalmopathy could be predicted prospectively was tested in an independent validation cohort made up of fewer than 20 hyperthyroidism patients plus 17 patients who later progressed to ophthalmopathy. The roughly 94 discovery patients were randomly split 7:3 into training and test sets. In about 6 Graves' hyperthyroidism patients, the study also compared T-cell repertoires from thyroid tissue with T-cell repertoires from blood. After sampling, hyperthyroidism patients received methimazole starting at 30 mg daily, and ophthalmopathy patients received high-dose intravenous methylprednisolone. TCR Vbeta CDR3 sequencing of roughly 140 peripheral blood samples (43 ophthalmopathy, 75 hyperthyroidism and 17 progressor patients) is reported in the paper. Points the paper makes about the study in general: A model built on a 13 V-J signature distinguished ophthalmopathy from stable hyperthyroidism, reaching 85% to 90% sensitivity and about 81% specificity in cross-validation and 80%/75% in testing. Most expanded thyroid clonotypes (frequency above 0.001) were also detected in blood, suggesting blood repertoires may reflect thyroid immune responses. No statistical method was used to fix the sample size in advance, and group allocation was not hidden from the investigators. During validation, the model predicted progression to ophthalmopathy a median of about 6.5 months ahead of onset, with roughly 65% sensitivity and roughly 72% specificity.

Ophthalmopathy patients had moderately to severely active disease, Clinical Activity Score of at least 3, NOSPECS grade of at least 4, and duration under 3 months. Exclusion was applied to patients with uncontrolled infections, other autoimmune diseases, pregnancy or lactation. Diagnoses were based on clinical symptoms, serum thyroxine and TRAb, thyroid ultrasound and orbital computed tomography. Ficoll-Paque density gradient centrifugation was used to isolate PBMCs from 9.5 to 10 ml of fresh peripheral blood. Total RNA was extracted with Trizol reagent, and quality was checked on an Agilent 2100 Bioanalyzer. The TCR beta CDR3 regions were amplified from RNA transcripts. For the first round of RT-PCR on the TCR CDR3, the HTBI primer set was used together with the Qiagen OneStep RT-PCR kit. The libraries were constructed in a second round of multiplex PCR and then size-selected and purified. Libraries were sequenced paired-end with 100 bp reads on an Illumina HiSeq2000. The authors' pipeline ran thus. SOAPnuke was used to process the raw data, removing reads that contained adapters or uncalled bases, had a mean Phred below 15, or lacked an exact match to the constant primer or identifier. High-quality paired reads were merged with COPE v1.2.5, and unique nucleotide sequences were defined as clonotypes. MiTCR v1.1 was used to align the clonotypes against IMGT TRBV, TRBD and TRBJ reference segments. Analysis was restricted to V-J combinations with a frequency above 0.0001, which covered about 99% of repertoires. The TCS score was defined as the ratio of F50 (clonal expansion) to E x V (chaos), calculated using BLOSUM62-based TCRdist between CDR3 peptides within each V-J. Welch's t-statistics and random forest reduced roughly 540 V-J features to about 13, which were used in a naive Bayes classifier (R e1071). In TCRdb, the public reads were trimmed at Q25 with fastp and aligned with MiXCR, with productive beta chains retained. One record per CDR3 amino acid sequence lists the most common genes and DNA. TCRdb, rather than the study authors, made the V and J calls. This sample holds roughly 250,000 distinct CDR3 sequences; about a sixth were observed only once. The leading ten clones occupy more than 25% of the sample.

Counted from cysteine to phenylalanine, this CDR3 has 15 amino acids. This entry keeps only the CDR3 DNA: 45 bases, framed from base 1. Reading the germline V gene gives CDR1 MDHEN and CDR2 SYDVKM. Here V drops 3 bases and J drops 7 bases, and the junction holds 8 bases not matched to any gene. This clonotype was seen a few times. Its antigen remains undetermined. No per-base quality is available; no much larger clone lies one base away. Here the chain combines TRBV28 and TRBJ2-2; 7 nucleotides in the junction match TRBD1. The sample was blood. The clonotype originates from a woman in her late teens or twenties with Graves' ophthalmopathy. The CDR3 region reads CASSFRGGRIGELFF. The bases read TGTGCCAGCAGTTTTAGAGGGGGCCGGATCGGGGAGCTGTTTTTT.